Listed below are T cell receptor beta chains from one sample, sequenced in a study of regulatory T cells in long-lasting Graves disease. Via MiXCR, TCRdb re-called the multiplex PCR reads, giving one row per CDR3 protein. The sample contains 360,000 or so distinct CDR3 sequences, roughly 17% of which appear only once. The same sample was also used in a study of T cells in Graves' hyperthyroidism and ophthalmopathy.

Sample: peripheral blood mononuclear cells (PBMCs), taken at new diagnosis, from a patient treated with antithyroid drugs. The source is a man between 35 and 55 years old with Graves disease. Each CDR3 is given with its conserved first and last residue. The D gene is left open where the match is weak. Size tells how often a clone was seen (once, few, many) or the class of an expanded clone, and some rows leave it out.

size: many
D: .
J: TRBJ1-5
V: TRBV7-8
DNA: TGTGCCAGCAGCCCCATTCAGGGATCAGGACAGCCCCAGCATTTT
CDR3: CASSPIQGSGQPQHF

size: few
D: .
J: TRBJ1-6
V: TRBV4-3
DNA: TGCGCCAGCAGCCACGACTGGCAGAGTTATAATTCACCCCTCCACTTT
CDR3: CASSHDWQSYNSPLHF

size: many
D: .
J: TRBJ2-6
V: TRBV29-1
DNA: TGCAGCGTTGGAGAGAGGGGATCTGGGGCCAACGTCCTGACTTTC
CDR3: CSVGERGSGANVLTF

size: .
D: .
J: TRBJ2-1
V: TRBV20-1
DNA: TGCAGTGCTAGAGGTGGTGGGAGGGGGCTGTTTGAGCAGTTCTTC
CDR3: CSARGGGRGLFEQFF

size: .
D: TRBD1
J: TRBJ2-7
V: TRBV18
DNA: TGTGCCAGCTCACCAAGGACAGGGACGCTATCCTACGAGCAGTACTTC
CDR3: CASSPRTGTLSYEQYF

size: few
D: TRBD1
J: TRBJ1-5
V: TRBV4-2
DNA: TGTGCCAGCAGCCCCAGACAGGGAGGAAGTCAGCCCCAGCATTTT
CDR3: CASSPRQGGSQPQHF

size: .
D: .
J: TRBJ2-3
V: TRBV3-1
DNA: TGTGCCACGGGGGAAGATACGCAGTATTTT
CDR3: CATGEDTQYF

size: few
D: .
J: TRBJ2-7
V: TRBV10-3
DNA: TGTGCCATCGGAGTTGGCGAGCAGTACTTC
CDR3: CAIGVGEQYF

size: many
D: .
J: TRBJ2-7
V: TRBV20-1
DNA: TGCAGTGCTAGACTTGGGGGGGCGGACTACGAGCAGTACTTC
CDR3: CSARLGGADYEQYF

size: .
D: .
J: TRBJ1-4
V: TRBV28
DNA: TGTGCCAGCAGTATAACACAGAATGAAAAACTGTTTTTT
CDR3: CASSITQNEKLFF

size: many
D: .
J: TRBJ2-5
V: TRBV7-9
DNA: TGTGCCAGCACAGGGGGGGAGACCCAGTACTTC
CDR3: CASTGGETQYF

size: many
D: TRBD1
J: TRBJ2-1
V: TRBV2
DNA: TGTGCCAGCAGGCGAGGACAGGGGGCGCGTGAGCAGTTCTTC
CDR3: CASRRGQGAREQFF

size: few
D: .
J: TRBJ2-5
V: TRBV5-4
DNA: TGTGCCAGCAGCCCCGGGGCCAACCAAGAGACCCAGTACTTC
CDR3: CASSPGANQETQYF

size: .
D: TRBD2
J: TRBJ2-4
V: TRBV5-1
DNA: TGCGCCAGCAGCGGGACTAGCGCGGCCAAAAACATTCAGTACTTC
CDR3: CASSGTSAAKNIQYF

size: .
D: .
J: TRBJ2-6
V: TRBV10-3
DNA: TGTGCCATCGGAGTTGATCGAGGTCGGCTCTCTGGGGCCAACGTCCTGACTTTC
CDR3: CAIGVDRGRLSGANVLTF

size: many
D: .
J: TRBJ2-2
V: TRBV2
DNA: TGTGCCAGCACCGTCCGGCGGGCGAACACCGGGGAGCTGTTTTTT
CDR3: CASTVRRANTGELFF

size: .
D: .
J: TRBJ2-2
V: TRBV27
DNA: TGTGCCAGCAGTTTTTACGAGGGGGGCAAAATAAACGCCGGGGAGCTGTTTTTT
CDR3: CASSFYEGGKINAGELFF

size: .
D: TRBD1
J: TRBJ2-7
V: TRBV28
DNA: TGTGCCAGCAGTTTCCCAGGGGGCCTATACGAGCAGTACTTC
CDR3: CASSFPGGLYEQYF

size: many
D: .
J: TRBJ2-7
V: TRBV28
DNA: TGTGCCAGCAGTTTAAGGAGTCTTGCGAACGAGCAGTACTTC
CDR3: CASSLRSLANEQYF

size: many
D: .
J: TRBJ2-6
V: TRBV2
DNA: TGTGCCAGCAGTGACCAGATACCTTCTGGGGCCAACGTCCTGACTTTC
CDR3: CASSDQIPSGANVLTF

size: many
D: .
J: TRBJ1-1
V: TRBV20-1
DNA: TGCAGTGCTAGCGGACGGGAGAACACTGAAGCTTTCTTT
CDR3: CSASGRENTEAFF

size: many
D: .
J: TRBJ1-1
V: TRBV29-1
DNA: TGCAGCGTTGTCACGGACACTGAAGCTTTCTTT
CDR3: CSVVTDTEAFF

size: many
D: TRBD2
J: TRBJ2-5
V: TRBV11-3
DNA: TGTGCCAGCGGGAAGCGGGGTGAGGGCCCAGAGACCCAGTACTTC
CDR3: CASGKRGEGPETQYF

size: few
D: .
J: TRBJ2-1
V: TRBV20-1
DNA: TGCAGTGCTATCAGGGCAGGGGTTTACAATGAGCAGTTCTTC
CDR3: CSAIRAGVYNEQFF

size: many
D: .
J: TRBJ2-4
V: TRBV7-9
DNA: TGTGCCAGCAGCCTCGGGGACATAGCCAAAAACATTCAGTACTTC
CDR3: CASSLGDIAKNIQYF

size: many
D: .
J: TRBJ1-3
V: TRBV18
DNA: TGTGCCAGCTCACCCAATTTCTTCTCTGGAAACACCATATATTTT
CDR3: CASSPNFFSGNTIYF

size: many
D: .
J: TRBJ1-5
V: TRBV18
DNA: TGTGCCAGCTCACCGGGCAATCAGCCCCAGCATTTT
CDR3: CASSPGNQPQHF

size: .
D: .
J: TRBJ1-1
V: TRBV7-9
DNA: TGTGCCAGCAGCTTATCTGGGCAGACGGGAGCTTTCTTT
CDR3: CASSLSGQTGAFF

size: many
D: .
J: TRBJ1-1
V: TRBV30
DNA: TGTGCCTGGAGTGCCGACCCAGGGGCTTTCTTT
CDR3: CAWSADPGAFF

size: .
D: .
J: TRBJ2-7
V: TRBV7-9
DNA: TGTGCCAGCAGCCACATCCCTACCGAGCAGTACTTC
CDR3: CASSHIPTEQYF

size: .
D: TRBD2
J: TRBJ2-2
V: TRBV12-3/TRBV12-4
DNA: TGTGCCAGCAGTTTCGCTAGCGGGGTTACCGGGGAGCTGTTTTTT
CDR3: CASSFASGVTGELFF

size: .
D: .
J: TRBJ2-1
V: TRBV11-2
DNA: TGTGCCAGCAGCCGGGACCCAGCGGGCTACAATGAGCAGTTCTTC
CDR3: CASSRDPAGYNEQFF

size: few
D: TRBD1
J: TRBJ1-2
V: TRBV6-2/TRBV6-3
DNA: TGTGCCAGCAGTTACTCGGGCTCGGCGGGACAGGGGAATGGCTACACCTTC
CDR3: CASSYSGSAGQGNGYTF

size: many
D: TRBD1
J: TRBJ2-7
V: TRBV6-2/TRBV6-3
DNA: TGTGCCAGCAGTACCAACCGGGACAGGGGGTTTTACGAGCAGTACTTC
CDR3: CASSTNRDRGFYEQYF

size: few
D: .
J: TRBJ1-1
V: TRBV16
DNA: TGTGCCAGCAGACAGGGACGTGGTTATGAAGCTTTCTTT
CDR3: CASRQGRGYEAFF

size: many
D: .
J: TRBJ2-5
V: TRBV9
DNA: TGTGCCAGCAGCAACCGGGGGTTGCGAGAAGAGACCCAGTACTTC
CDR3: CASSNRGLREETQYF

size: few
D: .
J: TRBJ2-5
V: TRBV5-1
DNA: TGCGCCAGCAGCCCGGGGCCCCAAGAGACCCAGTACTTC
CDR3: CASSPGPQETQYF

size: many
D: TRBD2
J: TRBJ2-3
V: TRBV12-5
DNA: TGTGCTAGTGGTTCAAATAGCGGGGGCACAGATACGCAGTATTTT
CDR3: CASGSNSGGTDTQYF

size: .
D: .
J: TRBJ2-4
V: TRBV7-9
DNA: TGTGCCAGCAGCTTTTCATCGTACATTCAGTACTTC
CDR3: CASSFSSYIQYF

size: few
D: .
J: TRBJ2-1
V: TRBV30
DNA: TGTGCCTGGAGTCCCCCGGGTGGAGGCTACAATGAGCAGTTCTTC
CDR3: CAWSPPGGGYNEQFF

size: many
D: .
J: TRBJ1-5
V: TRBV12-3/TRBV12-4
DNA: TGTGCCAGCAGTTTTGGAAATCAGCCCCAGCATTTT
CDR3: CASSFGNQPQHF

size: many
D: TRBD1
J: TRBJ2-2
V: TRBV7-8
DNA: TGTGCCAGCAGCTTAGAGAGGGGGCGTACCGGGGAGCTGTTTTTT
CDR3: CASSLERGRTGELFF